Presented here are 17 T cell receptor beta chains from one specimen sequenced in a study of technical replicates of blood from four donors. Repertoires were generated with immunoSEQ multiplex PCR, while TCRdb's copy carries only in-frame clones and drops some. This sample has tens of thousands of clones, with more than 85% found just once. The sequenced sample was T cells isolated from PBMCs. The receptors were gathered from a human donor in good health. Some clones in this sample may be carry-over from other donors' samples.

This clone was seen only a few times. The V gene is TRBV28, the J gene TRBJ1-2, with D possibly matching TRBD1 (5 bases). Germline-derived CDR1 and CDR2 are MDHEN and SYDVKM. V was pared by 8 bases and J by 4 bases, with 20 bases between. This CDR3 spans 15 amino acids. The CDR3 protein is CASDSNPRGGYGYTF. CDR3 sequence (DNA): TGTGCCAGCGACTCCAACCCACGGGGGGGCTATGGCTACACCTTC.

The chain joins TRBV4-1 to TRBJ2-1, with TRBD2 matching 8 bases. Germline V gives CDR1 MGHRA, CDR2 YSYEKL. This CDR3 is 17 amino acids long. V shed 4 bases and J 4 bases; nucleotides not matched to a gene: 12. The CDR3 region has the DNA TGCGCCAGCAGCCCCTCGGCACAGCGGGAGATATACAATGAGCAGTTCTTC. Its protein product is CASSPSAQREIYNEQFF.

V gene TRBV27 combines with J gene TRBJ2-7; 7 bases match TRBD2. CDR1 and CDR2 from the germline V gene are MNHEY and SMNVEV (reference sequence). The ends lost 3 bases at V and 4 bases at J; junction bases unmatched: 15. This CDR3 is built from 17 residues. CDR3 nucleotides: TGTGCCAGCAGTTTCGAGGTTTTGGCGGGAGCTCTTTACGAGCAGTACTTC. This gives the protein CASSFEVLAGALYEQYF.

This clone came up once. This rearrangement joins TRBV6-4 to TRBJ2-7; no firm D call. The germline V gene encodes CDR1 MRHNA and CDR2 SNTAGT. The CDR3 consists of 12 residues. Trimming took 2 bases from V and 6 from J, leaving 8 bases between them. CDR3 in DNA: TGTGCCAGCAGTGACCCTCGCGGCGAGCAGTACTTC. It encodes CASSDPRGEQYF.

The V call is TRBV5-8, the J call TRBJ1-1; D unresolved. Trimming left V 4 bases short and J 7 bases short, with 11 bases between. Germline-derived CDR1 and CDR2 are SGHTS and YDEGEE. CDR3 length: 12 amino acids. CDR3 nucleotide sequence: TGTGCCAGCAGCGCAAACTATGATGAAGCTTTCTTT. It specifies CASSANYDEAFF. Full variable domain (outside the CDR3, taken from reference TRBV5-8 and TRBJ1-1): EAGVTQSPTHLIKTRGQQATLRCSPISGHTSVYWYQQALGLGLQFLLWYDEGEERNRGNFPPRFSGRQFPNYSSELNVNALELEDSALYLCASSANYDEAFFGQGTRLTVV.

The chain links TRBV13 to TRBJ2-7; D might be TRBD1 (6 bases). Trimming left V 4 bases short and J 0 bases short, with 16 bases between. Germline V gene data show CDR1 as PRHDT and CDR2 as FYEKMQ (reference sequence). This CDR3 spans 16 amino acids. CDR3 sequence reads: CASSSTGTYSSYEQYF. The CDR3 nucleotides are TGTGCCAGCAGCTCGACCGGGACATATTCCTCCTACGAGCAGTACTTC.

The V gene is TRBV9, the J gene TRBJ2-5; perhaps TRBD1 as D (7 bases). This CDR3 spans 14 amino acids. Trimming cost V 5 bases and J 4 bases, with 15 bases left between them. Germline V gene data show CDR1 as SGDLS and CDR2 as YYNGEE. The CDR3 spells CASSYRGGGETQYF. CDR3 in DNA: TGTGCCAGCAGTTACAGGGGAGGAGGAGAGACCCAGTACTTC. The whole variable domain, remainder taken from reference TRBV9 and TRBJ2-5, is DSGVTQTPKHLITATGQRVTLRCSPRSGDLSVYWYQQSLDQGLQFLIQYYNGEERAKGNILERFSAQQFPDLHSELNLSSLELGDSALYFCASSYRGGGETQYFGPGTRLLVL.

The chain carries TRBV6-5 and TRBJ2-1; TRBD2 is a possible D gene (6 bases). Germline V gene lookup returns CDR1 MNHEY and CDR2 SVGAGI. The V and J ends lost 3 bases and 4 bases respectively, with 13 bases between them. This CDR3 spans 15 amino acids. The CDR3 bases are TGTGCCAGCAGTTATCAGGGACTTTTGTACAATGAGCAGTTCTTC. Protein product: CASSYQGLLYNEQFF.

The chain links TRBV7-8 to TRBJ1-2; 9 nucleotides line up with TRBD1. The CDR3 runs to 15 residues. The V and J ends lost 3 bases and 3 bases, in that order; junction bases with no gene match: 5. Germline CDR1 reads SGHVS; CDR2 reads FQNEAQ. The DNA of the CDR3 is TGTGCCAGCAGCTTGGGACAGGGCGTTGACTATGGCTACACCTTC. Its translation is CASSLGQGVDYGYTF.

The gene calls are TRBV27 and TRBJ2-1, with TRBD2 matching over 8 bases. There are 16 residues in the CDR3. V was clipped by 4 bases and J by 1 base; unmatched bases: 6. Germline V gene lookup returns CDR1 MNHEY and CDR2 SMNVEV (reference sequence). CDR3 sequence reads: CASSSSAGESYNEQFF. DNA of the CDR3: TGTGCCAGCAGTTCCTCAGCGGGAGAGTCCTACAATGAGCAGTTCTTC.

The CDR3 is CASSRTAYGYTF. CDR3 bases: TGTGCCAGCAGCCGGACAGCTTATGGCTACACCTTC. V usage is TRBV7-8 and J usage is TRBJ1-2, with TRBD1 as a possible D gene (6 bases). The CDR3 length is 12 residues. Germline loops: CDR1 SGHVS, CDR2 FQNEAQ. The V and J ends lost 5 bases and 5 bases respectively, with 9 bases between them.

This clone has just one count. This chain uses TRBV4-1 with TRBJ2-7, with D possibly being TRBD2 (6 bases). V lost 4 bases, J lost 0 bases, and 13 bases lay in between. The CDR3 totals 15 residues. Germline values: CDR1 MGHRA, CDR2 YSYEKL. As DNA, the CDR3 is TGCGCCAGCAGCCCCGGGGGAGTCGACTCCTACGAGCAGTACTTC. It encodes CASSPGGVDSYEQYF.

V is TRBV7-9 and J is TRBJ1-1, with 8 bases fitting TRBD1. From germline, CDR1 is SEHNR and CDR2 FQNEAQ (reference sequence). V was pared by 5 bases and J by 4 bases, with 15 bases of the junction left unmatched. This CDR3 spans 17 amino acids. CDR3: CASSRGQGIGFGTEAFF. As DNA, the CDR3 is TGTGCCAGCAGCCGCGGACAGGGAATCGGCTTTGGCACTGAAGCTTTCTTT.

The chain links TRBV29-1 to TRBJ2-7, with 8 bases lining up with TRBD1. This CDR3 is built from 13 residues. Unmatched junction bases numbered 10, after V lost 5 bases and J lost 7 bases. The germline gives CDR1 SQVTM, CDR2 ANQGSEA. The CDR3 protein is CSVYPGGAKEQYF. The DNA for the CDR3 is TGCAGCGTTTATCCAGGGGGCGCGAAGGAGCAGTACTTC.

The gene calls are TRBV11-3 and TRBJ2-2; a possible D gene is TRBD2 (6 bases). Trimming stripped 3 bases from V and 3 bases from J, with 20 bases between. The CDR3 consists of 18 residues. In germline, CDR1 is SGHNT, CDR2 YENEEA. For the CDR3, the DNA is TGTGCCAGCAGCTTCTCTACCGGGAGATACCGGGACACCGGGGAGCTGTTTTTT. Protein: CASSFSTGRYRDTGELFF.

The chain has TRBV2 and TRBJ2-7; 7 bases are a match to TRBD2. The CDR3 contains 12 residues. V gave up 7 bases and J gave up 6 bases; unmatched junction bases: 6. Germline V gene sequence: CDR1 SNHLY, CDR2 FYNNEI. The CDR3 nucleotides read TGTGCCAGCAACAGCGGGACTGCCGAGCAGTACTTC. Translating gives CASNSGTAEQYF.

J is TRBJ2-1 and V is TRBV4-2, with D perhaps matching TRBD2 (6 bases). CDR3 size: 15 residues. V lost 4 bases and J lost 8, with 18 bases in between. Germline V gives CDR1 LGHNA, CDR2 YNFKEQ. The DNA of the CDR3 is TGTGCCAGCAGCCTACTAGCTTTGGTAAGGGATGAGCAGTTCTTC. This codes for CASSLLALVRDEQFF.